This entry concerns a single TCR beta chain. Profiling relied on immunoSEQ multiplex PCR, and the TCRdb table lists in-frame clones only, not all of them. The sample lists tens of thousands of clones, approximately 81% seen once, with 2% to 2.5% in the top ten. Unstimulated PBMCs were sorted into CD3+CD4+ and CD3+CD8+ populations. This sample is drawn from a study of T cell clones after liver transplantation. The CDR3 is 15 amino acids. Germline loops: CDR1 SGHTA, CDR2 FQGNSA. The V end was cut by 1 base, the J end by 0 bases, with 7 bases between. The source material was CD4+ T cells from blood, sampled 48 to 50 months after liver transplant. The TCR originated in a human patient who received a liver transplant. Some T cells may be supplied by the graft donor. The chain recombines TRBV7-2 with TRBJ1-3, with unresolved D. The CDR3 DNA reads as TGTGCCAGCAGCTTAGTTTCGGGCTCTGGAAACACCATATATTTT. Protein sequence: CASSLVSGSGNTIYF.